These T cell receptor beta chains were read from a single sample in a study of beta chain features in type 1 diabetes. Profiled with immunoSEQ multiplex PCR; TCRdb holds only in-frame clones, not every one. The sample lists fewer than 25,000 clones; 55% to 75% were seen once. Sequencing was performed on Tregs from blood. Receptors originate from a middle-aged woman in good health. Both conserved end residues are part of each CDR3. The D gene is left open where the match is weak. A row's size may be missing; if present it is once, few, many or a size class.

d_gene	v_gene	j_gene	abundance	CDR3aa
.	TRBV7-2	TRBJ2-1	.	CASSFQRGAPTNEQFF
TRBD1	TRBV5-6	TRBJ1-2	.	CASRGTGFHYGYTF
TRBD1	TRBV27	TRBJ2-4	.	CASSLQTGEDIQYF
TRBD1	TRBV6-5	TRBJ1-2	.	CASSYLTGGYGYTF
.	TRBV7-2	TRBJ1-4	few	CASSFKGVGNNEKLFF
.	TRBV7-9	TRBJ2-7	.	CASSSVSYEQYF
.	TRBV10-3	TRBJ2-1	medium-sized	CAISEQGRHNEQFF
TRBD2	TRBV25-1	TRBJ2-1	few	CAGRGTRNEQFF
.	TRBV7-2	TRBJ2-5	.	CASSLSGETQYF
TRBD1	TRBV10-3	TRBJ2-2	few	CAISDRGQGTVNTGELFF
.	TRBV19	TRBJ1-1	.	CASRRGNTEAFF
TRBD1	TRBV18	TRBJ1-1	.	CASSPSMGQSNTEAFF
.	TRBV6-1	TRBJ2-3	.	CASTKLGLADTQYF
.	TRBV6-5	TRBJ1-1	few	CASRSTPNTEAFF
TRBD1	TRBV27	TRBJ1-2	.	CASRGLDRPLLGYTF
.	TRBV7-9	TRBJ2-3	.	CASTAWGTDTQYF
TRBD1	TRBV18	TRBJ1-5	.	CASSPAGGQGRNQPQHF
.	TRBV5-1	TRBJ2-3	.	CASSQARGRRGGAADTQYF
.	TRBV7-2	TRBJ2-5	.	CASSLAADYETQYF
.	TRBV21-1	TRBJ2-1	.	CASSISLATPSDNEQFF
.	TRBV15	TRBJ1-4	.	CATPQGYEKLFF
TRBD1	TRBV14	TRBJ2-7	.	CASSQVGQGRSEQYF
.	TRBV21-1	TRBJ1-6	.	CASSKWFAGYNSPLHF
.	TRBV4-2	TRBJ2-7	once	CASSPPGQYYEQYF
.	TRBV5-1	TRBJ1-1	.	CASSSPNPDMNTEAFF
.	TRBV25-1	TRBJ1-1	few	CASSEWGGDTEAFF
.	TRBV5-1	TRBJ1-2	.	CASSREGASYGYTF
.	TRBV19	TRBJ2-3	.	CASSAGQPHTDTQYF
TRBD2	TRBV18	TRBJ2-1	.	CASSPHPGTSGGDYNEQFF
.	TRBV11-2	TRBJ2-2	.	CASSLVTGANTGELFF
.	TRBV18	TRBJ2-2	.	CASSPHRGTGELFF
.	TRBV6-6	TRBJ1-1	.	CASSYSGSIEAFF
.	TRBV28	TRBJ2-1	.	CASSSMEGGWGGEQFF
TRBD1	TRBV11-2	TRBJ2-1	.	CASSTGTGLGRNEQFF
TRBD1	TRBV25-1	TRBJ1-5	.	CASTSGQGCNQPQHF
TRBD1	TRBV7-2	TRBJ1-2	.	CASSVPGQGGYTF
.	TRBV5-1	TRBJ2-3	.	CASRGTSTDTQYF
.	TRBV2	TRBJ2-7	.	CASNRDPTAYEQYF
.	TRBV6-6	TRBJ2-2	.	CASSIGLNTGELFF
TRBD2	TRBV6-1	TRBJ2-4	.	CASRRGGVGNIQYF
TRBD2	TRBV6-1	TRBJ2-2	.	CASSGTTSGSSSRRTGELFF
TRBD1	TRBV6-5	TRBJ2-7	.	CASSLTGGNYEQYF
TRBD1	TRBV19	TRBJ2-2	few	CASQQGAGELFF
.	TRBV2	TRBJ2-1	.	CASKYANNEQFF
TRBD1	TRBV19	TRBJ1-2	.	CASSILRGDYGYTF
TRBD2	TRBV11-2	TRBJ2-1	few	CASSFTGGSYNEQFF
TRBD1	TRBV2	TRBJ1-5	.	CASRVILTGNSNQPQHF
.	TRBV7-2	TRBJ1-2	.	CASSHSWGGSNYGYTF
TRBD2	TRBV5-1	TRBJ2-1	.	CASSFHRVAGGRSGYEQFF
TRBD2	TRBV2	.	once	CASRRLAGRTYEQYF
.	TRBV5-1	TRBJ2-5	.	CASSLGSGGTQETQYF
.	TRBV7-2	TRBJ2-3	.	CASSLSWSGGDTQYF
TRBD1	TRBV6-5	TRBJ2-7	.	CASSYVQGAGYEQYF
.	TRBV7-2	TRBJ2-3	.	CATRPPGTDTQYF
.	TRBV6-1	TRBJ2-3	.	CASSPIGVTDTQYF
.	TRBV10-3	TRBJ1-5	few	CAISDGVGSNQPQHF